One and the same sample provided the 27 T cell receptor beta chains below, sequenced in a study of T cell responses to AZD1222 COVID-19 vaccine. Some clones are missing from TCRdb's copy, which holds only in-frame ones; the method was immunoSEQ multiplex PCR. The table has under 130,000 clones, more than 90% seen once. Here the sequenced sample was peripheral blood, taken on day 0 of AZD1222 vaccination. Receptors originate from an adult in good health.

The chain carries TRBV29-1 and TRBJ2-5, with 10 bases matching TRBD1. V lost 7 bases, J lost 5 bases, and 13 bases stayed unmatched. The CDR3 is 15 amino acids. Germline values: CDR1 SQVTM, CDR2 ANQGSEA. The CDR3 DNA reads as TGCAGCGCTGGGCTAGGGGACAGGGGATGGGAGACCCAGTACTTC. It yields the protein CSAGLGDRGWETQYF. Looking up the rest from reference TRBV29-1 and TRBJ2-5 gives the full variable domain: SAVISQKPSRDICQRGTSLTIQCQVDSQVTMMFWYRQQPGQSLTLIATANQGSEATYESGFVIDKFPISRPNLTFSTLTVSNMSPEDSSIYLCSAGLGDRGWETQYFGPGTRLLVL.

J is TRBJ1-2 and V is TRBV2; no clear D gene. This CDR3 comprises 13 residues. Germline CDR1 and CDR2: SNHLY and FYNNEI. The V end was cut by 0 bases, the J end by 7 bases, with 9 bases between. CDR3: CASSEAPQVGYTF. For the CDR3, the DNA is TGTGCCAGCAGTGAAGCGCCCCAGGTTGGCTACACCTTC.

The chain couples TRBV7-8 to TRBJ1-2; D may be TRBD1 (5 bases). From germline, CDR1 is SGHVS and CDR2 FQNEAQ. The V end lost 5 bases, the J end lost 2 bases, and 9 bases lay between the germline ends. There are 13 residues in the CDR3. The CDR3 DNA reads as TGTGCCAGCAGCCTCGGGGCGAACTATGGCTACACCTTC. It encodes CASSLGANYGYTF.

The chain uses TRBV6-6 and TRBJ1-5; TRBD1 matches at 9 bases. Germline values: CDR1 MNHNY, CDR2 SVGAGI (reference sequence). The CDR3 is 15 amino acids. V lost 4 bases, J lost 11 bases, and 12 bases stayed unmatched. The CDR3 DNA reads as TGTGCCAGCAGTTTCTCCGGGACAGGGCAGACGGCCCAGCATTTT. Translating gives CASSFSGTGQTAQHF.

This chain connects TRBV28 to TRBJ1-4; perhaps TRBD1 as D (5 bases). Germline V gives CDR1 MDHEN, CDR2 SYDVKM. V dropped 8 bases and J dropped 9 bases, with 19 bases sitting between them. This CDR3 has 14 residues. Written as DNA, the CDR3 is TGTGCCAGCGAGGGGAAAATAGCCTATCAAAAACTGTTTTTT. This translates into CASEGKIAYQKLFF. The variable domain in full, completed from reference TRBV28 and TRBJ1-4, reads DVKVTQSSRYLVKRTGEKVFLECVQDMDHENMFWYRQDPGLGLRLIYFSYDVKMKEKGDIPEGYSVSREKKERFSLILESASTNQTSMYLCASEGKIAYQKLFFGSGTQLSVL.

J is TRBJ1-1 and V is TRBV7-3; D not certain. V lost 3 bases to trimming and J lost 1 base, with 6 bases between them. The length of the CDR3 is 13 residues. Germline lookup yields CDR1 SGHTA and CDR2 FQGTGA. The DNA of the CDR3 is TGTGCCAGCAGCTTGGCAAGGAACACTGAAGCTTTCTTT. It codes for CASSLARNTEAFF.

This rearrangement joins TRBV5-1 to TRBJ2-4; 11 nucleotides agree with TRBD2. Trimming removed 3 bases from V and 2 bases from J; junction bases left unmatched: 4. The length of the CDR3 is 16 residues. CDR1 and CDR2 (germline): SGHRS, YFSETQ. Here the CDR3 DNA reads TGCGCCAGCAGCTCGGTAGCGGGAGGGTCCAAAAACATTCAGTACTTC. This encodes CASSSVAGGSKNIQYF.

This clone was picked up one time. The chain employs TRBV7-6 and TRBJ1-6; the D is unclear. This CDR3 has 13 residues. V lost 6 bases and J 7 bases, leaving 10 bases between the germline ends. Looked up from germline, CDR1 is SGHVS and CDR2 is FNYEAQ. Written as DNA, the CDR3 is TGTGCCAGCAGTGCGGCCCCGAATTCACCCCTCCACTTT. This gives the protein CASSAAPNSPLHF.

This chain links TRBV7-9 with TRBJ2-2; maybe TRBD1 (5 bases). V was shortened by 3 bases and J by 0 bases, with 5 bases between the two germline ends. CDR1 SEHNR and CDR2 FQNEAQ come from the germline V gene (reference sequence). This CDR3 contains 14 residues. CDR3: CASSFRANTGELFF. The CDR3 bases are TGTGCCAGCAGCTTCAGGGCGAACACCGGGGAGCTGTTTTTT.

This chain connects TRBV11-2 to TRBJ2-3; the match to TRBD2 covers 8 bases. The CDR3 contains 18 residues. After removal of 5 bases from V and 3 bases from J, the junction contained 16 bases not matched to a gene. Germline CDR1 and CDR2: SGHAT and FQNNGV. CDR3 in amino acids: CASSPSTGTSRSTDTQYF. The CDR3 region has the DNA TGTGCCAGCAGCCCCAGCACCGGGACTAGTCGAAGTACAGATACGCAGTATTTT.

This chain uses TRBV29-1 with TRBJ2-3, with D perhaps matching TRBD1 or TRBD2 (5 bases each). This CDR3 region has 14 residues. Looked up from germline, CDR1 is SQVTM and CDR2 is ANQGSEA. Trimming pared 5 bases from V and 1 base from J, leaving 13 bases between. This CDR3 is CSVPGPMGTDTQYF. CDR3 DNA sequence: TGCAGCGTTCCGGGACCCATGGGCACAGATACGCAGTATTTT.

This clone was seen a single time. The V gene is TRBV28, the J gene TRBJ1-2; the D is unclear. Germline-derived CDR1 and CDR2 are MDHEN and SYDVKM. V was cut by 4 bases and J by 2 bases, with 8 bases left in between. The CDR3 has 13 amino acids. CDR3 sequence (DNA): TGTGCCAGCAGTTCCAGTAAGAACTATGGCTACACCTTC. The encoded protein is CASSSSKNYGYTF.

The genes are TRBV19 and TRBJ1-2; 7 bases are shared with TRBD1. Per germline, CDR1 LNHDA and CDR2 SQIVND (reference sequence). CDR3 length: 14 amino acids. V gave up 7 bases and J gave up 4 bases; unmatched junction bases: 9. The CDR3 reads CASTPGGAVYGYTF. The CDR3 bases are TGTGCCAGTACCCCAGGGGGGGCCGTCTATGGCTACACCTTC.

The chain carries TRBV7-9 and TRBJ2-1, with 14 bases fitting TRBD2. The CDR3 sequence is 15 residues long. J was trimmed by 8 bases and V by 5 bases; bases with no gene match: 5. CDR1 is SEHNR and CDR2 is FQNEAQ in the germline V gene (reference sequence). The CDR3 DNA reads TGTGCCAGCAGCCCGGGACTAGCGGGAGTAGATGAGCAGTTCTTC. Protein: CASSPGLAGVDEQFF.

This chain uses TRBV27 with TRBJ1-4; D is perhaps TRBD1 (6 bases). Germline V gene sequence: CDR1 MNHEY, CDR2 SMNVEV (reference sequence). V was shortened by 5 bases and J by 8 bases, with 15 bases between the two germline ends. The CDR3 is 14 amino acids. CDR3 sequence reads: CASSPGGQQEKLFF. The DNA for the CDR3 is TGTGCCAGCAGTCCCGGCGGACAGCAAGAAAAACTGTTTTTT.

This chain joins TRBV28 and TRBJ1-3; D is possibly TRBD1 (6 bases). The V end lost 7 bases, the J end lost 4 bases, and 14 bases lay between the germline ends. The CDR3 loop spans 14 amino acids. The V gene's germline CDR1 is MDHEN and CDR2 SYDVKM. As DNA, the CDR3 is TGTGCCAGCATTAACGCAGGGGAAGGAAACACCATATATTTT. It encodes CASINAGEGNTIYF.

This clone was seen a few times. V is TRBV24-1 and J is TRBJ2-1; D gene ambiguous. The CDR3 totals 14 residues. Germline loops: CDR1 KGHDR, CDR2 SFDVKD. Trimming took 1 base from V and 8 from J, leaving 11 bases between them. The DNA of the CDR3 is TGTGCCACCAGTGATTTAAGGCACCTTGATGAGCAGTTCTTC. Translated: CATSDLRHLDEQFF.

V and J are TRBV6-5 and TRBJ2-3; D uncertain. V gave up 4 bases and J gave up 1 base, with 12 bases separating them. CDR1 and CDR2 (germline): MNHEY, SVGAGI. The length of the CDR3 is 15 residues. In DNA, the CDR3 is TGTGCCAGCAGTTCTACCGGGTTCGGCACAGATACGCAGTATTTT. This translates into CASSSTGFGTDTQYF.

This clone was detected only once. The rearrangement uses TRBV27 and TRBJ2-7, with a tentative D call TRBD1 (6 bases). Per germline, CDR1 MNHEY and CDR2 SMNVEV (reference sequence). The V end was cut by 5 bases, the J end by 5 bases, with 16 bases between. The CDR3 extends over 14 amino acids. This CDR3 is CASSPLQDRHEQYF. The CDR3 region has the DNA TGTGCCAGCAGTCCACTACAGGACAGACACGAGCAGTACTTC.

This chain's CDR3 is CASSDEFDGYTF. The CDR3 DNA reads TGTGCCAGCAGTGATGAATTCGATGGCTACACCTTC. This chain connects TRBV2 to TRBJ1-2; D gene unclear. The germline gives CDR1 SNHLY, CDR2 FYNNEI. V shed 3 bases and J shed 6 bases, with 8 bases lying between them. The CDR3 runs 12 residues.

The V gene is TRBV24-1, the J gene TRBJ2-1; D is undetermined. This CDR3 has 12 residues. The germline gives CDR1 KGHDR, CDR2 SFDVKD. Trimming shortened V by 1 base and J by 10 bases, and 7 bases separated the two germline ends. CDR3 protein: CATSDFRSEQFF. The CDR3 DNA sequence: TGTGCCACCAGTGATTTTCGGTCCGAGCAGTTCTTC.

This chain joins TRBV6-2 or TRBV6-3 and TRBJ1-2; TRBD1 aligns across 10 bases. Germline V gene sequence: CDR1 MNHEY, CDR2 SVGEGT. J gave up 6 bases and V 6 bases, and 10 bases lay outside the gene matches. This CDR3 is 15 amino acids long. CDR3 protein: CASSQGTGVGHGYTF. The CDR3 bases are TGTGCCAGCAGCCAGGGGACAGGGGTCGGCCATGGCTACACCTTC.

The V and J genes are TRBV3-1 (or the pseudogene TRBV3-2) and TRBJ1-4, with no clear D. The germline CDR1 and CDR2 sequences are LGHDT and YNNKEL (reference sequence). Trimming shortened V by 5 bases and J by 0 bases, and 16 bases separated the two germline ends. CDR3 length: 17 amino acids. The CDR3, as DNA: TGTGCCAGCAGCTCCGGTTGTGACGTTGCAACTAATGAAAAACTGTTTTTT. Translated: CASSSGCDVATNEKLFF.

V usage is TRBV25-1 and J usage is TRBJ2-3; tentative D call: TRBD1 (5 bases). Trimming removed 2 bases at V and 1 base at J, with 13 bases between. The CDR3 sequence is 16 residues long. Germline CDR1 is MGHDK and CDR2 is SYGVNS. The chain's CDR3 is CASSEVRLGGTDTQYF. CDR3 DNA: TGTGCCAGCAGTGAAGTACGGCTAGGGGGCACAGATACGCAGTATTTT.

The V and J genes are TRBV12-3 or TRBV12-4 and TRBJ2-7; D not resolved. The V end lost 3 bases, the J end lost 1 base, and 7 bases lay between the germline ends. This CDR3 is 13 amino acids long. The CDR3 spells CASSLPASYEQYF. DNA of the CDR3: TGTGCCAGCAGTTTGCCTGCTTCCTACGAGCAGTACTTC.

The gene calls are TRBV7-2 and TRBJ2-3; 8 nucleotides align to TRBD1. The CDR3 spans 14 residues. Germline V CDR1 and CDR2: SGHTA, FQGNSA. The V segment lost 5 bases and the J segment 6 bases; nucleotides outside the gene matches: 7. The CDR3 is CASSPDRVGDTQYF. CDR3 bases: TGTGCCAGCAGCCCGGACAGGGTCGGGGATACGCAGTATTTT.

V usage is TRBV28 and J usage is TRBJ2-7; D call uncertain. V lost 7 bases to trimming and J lost 0 bases, with 7 bases between them. The CDR3 loop spans 12 amino acids. CDR1 is MDHEN, CDR2 SYDVKM, per germline. The CDR3 is CASTGSSYEQYF. DNA for the CDR3: TGTGCCAGCACCGGTTCCTCCTACGAGCAGTACTTC.